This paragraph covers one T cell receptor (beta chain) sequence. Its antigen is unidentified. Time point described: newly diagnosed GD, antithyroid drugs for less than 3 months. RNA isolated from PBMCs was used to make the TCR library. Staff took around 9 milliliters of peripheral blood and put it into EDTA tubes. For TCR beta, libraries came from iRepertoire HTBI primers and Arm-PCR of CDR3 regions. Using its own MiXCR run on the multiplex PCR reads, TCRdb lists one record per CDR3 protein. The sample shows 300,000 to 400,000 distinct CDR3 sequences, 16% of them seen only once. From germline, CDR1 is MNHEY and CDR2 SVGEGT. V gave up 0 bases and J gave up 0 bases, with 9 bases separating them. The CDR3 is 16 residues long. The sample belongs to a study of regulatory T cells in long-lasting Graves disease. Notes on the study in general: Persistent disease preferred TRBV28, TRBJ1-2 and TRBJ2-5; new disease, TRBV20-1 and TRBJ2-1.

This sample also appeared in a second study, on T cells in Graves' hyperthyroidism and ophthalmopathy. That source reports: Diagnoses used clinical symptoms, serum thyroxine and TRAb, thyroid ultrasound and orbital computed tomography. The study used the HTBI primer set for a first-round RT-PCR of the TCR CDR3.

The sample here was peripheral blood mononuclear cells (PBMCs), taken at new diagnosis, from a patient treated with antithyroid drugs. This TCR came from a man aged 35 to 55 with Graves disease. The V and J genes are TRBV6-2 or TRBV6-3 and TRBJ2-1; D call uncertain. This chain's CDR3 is CASSYSPLSSYNEQFF. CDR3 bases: TGTGCCAGCAGTTACTCCCCTCTTAGCTCCTACAATGAGCAGTTCTTC.